The TCR beta chain under discussion was sequenced for a study of Graves' ophthalmopathy and Graves' hyperthyroidism. Study results and limitations: Most thyroid-expanded clonotypes exceeding 0.001 frequency were also found in blood. With over 85% sensitivity and roughly 77% specificity, a 13-signature model separated ophthalmopathy from stable hyperthyroidism.

Scientists amplified the TCR beta CDR3 regions from RNA transcripts. A first-round RT-PCR used HTBI primers, followed by a second-round multiplex PCR. One entry per CDR3 protein results from TCRdb running MiXCR on the multiplex PCR reads. Found here are 200,000 to 250,000 distinct CDR3 sequences, about 22% of them singletons; the top ten hold approximately 40%. CAS ≥3, NOSPECS ≥4, moderate-to-severe activity and duration under 3 months marked donors with ophthalmopathy. Physicians reached a diagnosis by relying on clinical symptoms, serum thyroxine, TRAb, thyroid ultrasound and orbital computed tomography. In regard to this clonotype: As yet, its antigen is unknown.

The clonotype was recovered from a woman aged 45-60 years with Graves' ophthalmopathy. Sequenced material: peripheral blood.

CDR3 sequence reads: CASSVGILKFSGNTIYF. CDR3 sequence (DNA): TGTGCCAGCAGCGTAGGAATACTGAAATTCTCTGGAAACACCATATATTTT. This rearrangement joins TRBV9 to TRBJ1-3; D not certain. The CDR3 consists of 17 residues. V shed 0 bases and J shed 0 bases, with 13 bases lying between them. The germline V gene has CDR1 SGDLS and CDR2 YYNGEE.